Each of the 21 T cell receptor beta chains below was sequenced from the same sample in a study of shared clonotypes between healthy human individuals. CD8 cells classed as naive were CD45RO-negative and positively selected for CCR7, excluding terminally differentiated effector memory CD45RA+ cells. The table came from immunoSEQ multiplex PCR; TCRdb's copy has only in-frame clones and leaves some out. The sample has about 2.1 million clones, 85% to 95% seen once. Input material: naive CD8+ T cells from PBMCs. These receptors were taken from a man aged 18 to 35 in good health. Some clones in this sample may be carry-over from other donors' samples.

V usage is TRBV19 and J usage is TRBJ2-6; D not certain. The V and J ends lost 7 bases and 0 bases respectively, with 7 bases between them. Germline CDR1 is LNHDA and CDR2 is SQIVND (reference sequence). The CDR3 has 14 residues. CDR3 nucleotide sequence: TGTGCCAGTAACCACCCCTCTGGGGCCAACGTCCTGACTTTC. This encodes CASNHPSGANVLTF.

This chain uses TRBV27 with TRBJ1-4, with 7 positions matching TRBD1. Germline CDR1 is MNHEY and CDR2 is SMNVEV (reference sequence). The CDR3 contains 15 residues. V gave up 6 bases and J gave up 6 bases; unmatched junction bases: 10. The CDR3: CASRQNRGVYEKLFF. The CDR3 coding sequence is TGTGCCAGCAGACAAAACAGGGGTGTTTATGAAAAACTGTTTTTT.

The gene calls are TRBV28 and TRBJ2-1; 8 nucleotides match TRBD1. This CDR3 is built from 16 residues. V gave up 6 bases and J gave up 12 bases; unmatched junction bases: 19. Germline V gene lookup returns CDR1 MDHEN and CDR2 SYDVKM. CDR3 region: CASRPTGTGLDDGQFF. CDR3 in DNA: TGTGCCAGCAGACCAACCGGGACAGGACTCGACGACGGGCAGTTCTTC.

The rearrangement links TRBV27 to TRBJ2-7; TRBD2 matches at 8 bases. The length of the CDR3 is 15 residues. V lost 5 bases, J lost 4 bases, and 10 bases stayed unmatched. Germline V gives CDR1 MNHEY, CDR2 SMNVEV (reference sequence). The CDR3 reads CASSPSGGSGYEQYF. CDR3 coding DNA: TGTGCCAGCAGTCCCTCGGGAGGGAGTGGGTACGAGCAGTACTTC.

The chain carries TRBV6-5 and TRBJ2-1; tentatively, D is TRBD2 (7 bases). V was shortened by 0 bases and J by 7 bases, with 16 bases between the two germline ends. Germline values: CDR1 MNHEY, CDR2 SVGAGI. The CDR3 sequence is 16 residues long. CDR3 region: CASSYSGRGGGNEQFF. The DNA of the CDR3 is TGTGCCAGCAGTTACTCGGGTAGGGGAGGGGGGAATGAGCAGTTCTTC.

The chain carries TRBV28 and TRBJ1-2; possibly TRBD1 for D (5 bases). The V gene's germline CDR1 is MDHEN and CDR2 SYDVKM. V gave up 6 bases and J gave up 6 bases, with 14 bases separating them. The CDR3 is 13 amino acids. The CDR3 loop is CASRERQLDGYTF. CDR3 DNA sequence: TGTGCCAGCAGGGAAAGACAGTTGGATGGCTACACCTTC.

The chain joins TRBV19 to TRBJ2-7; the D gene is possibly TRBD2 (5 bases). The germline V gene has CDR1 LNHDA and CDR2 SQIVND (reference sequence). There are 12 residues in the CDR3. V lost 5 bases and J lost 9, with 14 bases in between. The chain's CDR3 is CASSEDYGGQYF. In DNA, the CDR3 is TGTGCCAGTAGTGAAGACTATGGCGGGCAGTACTTC.

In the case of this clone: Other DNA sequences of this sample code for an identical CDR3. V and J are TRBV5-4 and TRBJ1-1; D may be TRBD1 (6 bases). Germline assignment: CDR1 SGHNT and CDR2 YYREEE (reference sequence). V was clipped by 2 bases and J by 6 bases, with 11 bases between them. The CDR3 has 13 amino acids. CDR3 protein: CASSLGGSPEAFF. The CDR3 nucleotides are TGTGCCAGCAGCTTAGGGGGTTCTCCTGAAGCTTTCTTT.

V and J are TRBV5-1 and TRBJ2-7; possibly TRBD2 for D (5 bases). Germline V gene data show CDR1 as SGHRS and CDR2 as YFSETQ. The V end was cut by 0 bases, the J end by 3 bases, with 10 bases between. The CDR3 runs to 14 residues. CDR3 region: CASSLVGVDYEQYF. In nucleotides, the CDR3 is TGCGCCAGCAGCTTGGTGGGAGTGGACTACGAGCAGTACTTC.

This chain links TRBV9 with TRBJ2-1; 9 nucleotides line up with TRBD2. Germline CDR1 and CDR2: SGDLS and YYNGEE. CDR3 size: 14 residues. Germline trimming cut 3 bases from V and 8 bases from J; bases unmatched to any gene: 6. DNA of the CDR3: TGTGCCAGCAGCGCTAGCGGGAAAAACGATGAGCAGTTCTTC. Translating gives CASSASGKNDEQFF.

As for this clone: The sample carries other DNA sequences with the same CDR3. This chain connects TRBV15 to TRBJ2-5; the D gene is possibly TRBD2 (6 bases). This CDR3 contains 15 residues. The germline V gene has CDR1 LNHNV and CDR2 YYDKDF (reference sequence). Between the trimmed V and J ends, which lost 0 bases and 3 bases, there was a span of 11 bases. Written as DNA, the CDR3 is TGTGCCACCAGCAGAGATGGCGGGAATAAAGAGACCCAGTACTTC. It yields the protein CATSRDGGNKETQYF.

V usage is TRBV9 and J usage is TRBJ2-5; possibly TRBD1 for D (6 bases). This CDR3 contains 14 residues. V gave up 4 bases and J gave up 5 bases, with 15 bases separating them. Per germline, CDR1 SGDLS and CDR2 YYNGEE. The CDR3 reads CASSPPDRGETQYF. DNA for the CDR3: TGTGCCAGCAGCCCCCCGGACAGAGGGGAGACCCAGTACTTC.

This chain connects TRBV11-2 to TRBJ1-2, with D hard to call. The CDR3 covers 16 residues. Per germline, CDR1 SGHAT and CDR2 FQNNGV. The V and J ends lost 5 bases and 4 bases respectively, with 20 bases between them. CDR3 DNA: TGTGCCAGCAGCCTACACCCAACCGGTGTTCCCTATGGCTACACCTTC. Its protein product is CASSLHPTGVPYGYTF.

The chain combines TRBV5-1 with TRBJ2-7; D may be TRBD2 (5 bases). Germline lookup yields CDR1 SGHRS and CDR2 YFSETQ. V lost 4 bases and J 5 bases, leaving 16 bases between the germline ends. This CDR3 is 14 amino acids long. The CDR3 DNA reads TGCGCCAGCAGCCTGGAGGTGGGAGCTAACGAGCAGTACTTC. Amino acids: CASSLEVGANEQYF.

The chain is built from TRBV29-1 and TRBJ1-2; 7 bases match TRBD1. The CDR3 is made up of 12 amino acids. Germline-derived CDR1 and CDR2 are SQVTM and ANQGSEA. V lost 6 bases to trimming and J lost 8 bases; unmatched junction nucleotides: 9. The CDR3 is CSVREGALGYTF. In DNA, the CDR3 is TGCAGCGTGAGGGAGGGGGCCCTAGGCTACACCTTC.

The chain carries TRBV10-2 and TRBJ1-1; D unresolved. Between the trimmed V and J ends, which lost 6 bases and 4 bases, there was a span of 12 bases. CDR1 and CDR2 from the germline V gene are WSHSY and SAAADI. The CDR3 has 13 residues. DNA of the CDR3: TGCGCCAGCAGAGGCTCCTGGGGCACTGAAGCTTTCTTT. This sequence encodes CASRGSWGTEAFF.

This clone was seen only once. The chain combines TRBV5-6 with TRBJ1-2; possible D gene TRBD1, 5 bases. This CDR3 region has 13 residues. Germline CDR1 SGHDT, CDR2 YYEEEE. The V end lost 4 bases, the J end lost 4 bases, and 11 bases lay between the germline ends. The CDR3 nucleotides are TGTGCCAGCAGCCCTCCAGACAGCTATGGCTACACCTTC. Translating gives CASSPPDSYGYTF.

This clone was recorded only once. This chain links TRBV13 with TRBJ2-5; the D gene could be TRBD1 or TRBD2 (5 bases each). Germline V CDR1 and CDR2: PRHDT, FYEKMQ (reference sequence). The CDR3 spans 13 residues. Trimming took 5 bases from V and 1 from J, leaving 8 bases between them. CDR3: CASSRDLQETQYF. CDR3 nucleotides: TGTGCCAGCAGCAGGGACCTCCAAGAGACCCAGTACTTC. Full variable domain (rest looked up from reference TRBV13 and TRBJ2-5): AAGVIQSPRHLIKEKRETATLKCYPIPRHDTVYWYQQGPGQDPQFLISFYEKMQSDKGSIPDRFSAQQFSDYHSELNMSSLELGDSALYFCASSRDLQETQYFGPGTRLLVL.

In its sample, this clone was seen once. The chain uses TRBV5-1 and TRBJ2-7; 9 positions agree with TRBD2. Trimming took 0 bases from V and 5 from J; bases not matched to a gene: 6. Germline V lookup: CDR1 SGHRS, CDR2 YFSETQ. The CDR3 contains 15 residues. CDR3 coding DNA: TGCGCCAGCAGCTTGGACGGCGGGAGGGGGAACGAGCAGTACTTC. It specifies CASSLDGGRGNEQYF.

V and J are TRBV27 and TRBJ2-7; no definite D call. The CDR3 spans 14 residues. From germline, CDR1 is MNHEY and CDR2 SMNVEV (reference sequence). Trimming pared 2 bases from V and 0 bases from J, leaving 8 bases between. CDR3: CASSLVRTSYEQYF. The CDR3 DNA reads TGTGCCAGCAGTTTAGTTCGGACCTCCTACGAGCAGTACTTC.

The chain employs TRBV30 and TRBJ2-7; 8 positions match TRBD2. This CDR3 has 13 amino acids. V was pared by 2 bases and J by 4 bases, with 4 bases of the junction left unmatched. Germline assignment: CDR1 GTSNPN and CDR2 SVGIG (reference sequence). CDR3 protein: CAWSQRERYEQYF. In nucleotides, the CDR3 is TGTGCCTGGAGTCAGCGGGAGAGATACGAGCAGTACTTC.